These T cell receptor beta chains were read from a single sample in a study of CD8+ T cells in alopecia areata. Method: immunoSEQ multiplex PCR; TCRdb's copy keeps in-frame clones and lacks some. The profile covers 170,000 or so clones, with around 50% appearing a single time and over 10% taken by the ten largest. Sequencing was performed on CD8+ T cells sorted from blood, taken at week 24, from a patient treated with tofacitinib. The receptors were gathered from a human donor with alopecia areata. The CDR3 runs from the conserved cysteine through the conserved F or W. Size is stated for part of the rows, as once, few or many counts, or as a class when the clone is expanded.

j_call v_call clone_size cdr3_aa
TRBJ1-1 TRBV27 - CASSTSLNTEAFF
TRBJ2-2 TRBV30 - CALWGGTGELFF
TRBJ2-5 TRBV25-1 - CATGAFQETQYF
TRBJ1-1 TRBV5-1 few CASSAIAGNPEAFF
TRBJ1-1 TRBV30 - CAWSARGANTEAFF
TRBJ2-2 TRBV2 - CASSSSGVGRTGELFF
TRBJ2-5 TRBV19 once CASSIAEITGETQYF
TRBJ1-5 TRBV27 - CASSFGGANQPQHF
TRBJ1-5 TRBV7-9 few CASSESGSLDQPQHF
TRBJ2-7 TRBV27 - CASSPQALSYEQYF
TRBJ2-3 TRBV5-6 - CASSWTITDTQYF
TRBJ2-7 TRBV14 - CASSNRDRGSYEQYF
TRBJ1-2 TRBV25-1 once CASSEPGIGYTF
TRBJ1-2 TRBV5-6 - CASSFGGGYTF
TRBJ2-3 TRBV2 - CASSAREGTQYF
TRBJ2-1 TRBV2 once CASSGSGGVNEQFF
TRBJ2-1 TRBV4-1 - CASSQDIPDEQFF
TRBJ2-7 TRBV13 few CASSLGSGYEQYF
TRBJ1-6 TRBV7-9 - CASSPGQGGSPLHF
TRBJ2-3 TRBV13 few CASEGSRTQYF
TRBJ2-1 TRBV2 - CASSGKQGVTYNEQFF
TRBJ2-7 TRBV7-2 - CASSGYRTVYEQYF
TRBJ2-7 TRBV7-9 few CASSAWGSVLEQYF
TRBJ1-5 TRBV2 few CASSDSTPSNQPQHF
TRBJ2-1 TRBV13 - CASSYQGYNEQFF
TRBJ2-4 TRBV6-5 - CASSPSGNIQYF
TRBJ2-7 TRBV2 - CASSGTGGKFEQYF
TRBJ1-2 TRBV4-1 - CASSQGQGRGYGYTF
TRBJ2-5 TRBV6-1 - CASSGDRVETQYF
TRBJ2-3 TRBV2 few CASLGLAGSTDTQYF
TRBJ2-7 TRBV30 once CACGLDSYEQYF
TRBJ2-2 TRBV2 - CASAERLGNTGELFF
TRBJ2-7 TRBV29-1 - CSVVGTGSPYEQYF
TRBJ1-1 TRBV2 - CASSEVVGDTEAFF
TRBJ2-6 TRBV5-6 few CASSLSGANVLTF
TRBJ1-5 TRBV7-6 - CASSSGGSNQPQHF
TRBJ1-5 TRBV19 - CASRTGTGLGNQPQHF
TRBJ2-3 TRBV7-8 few CASSSGQGYTDTQYF
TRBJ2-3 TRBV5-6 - CASSAGSATDTQYF
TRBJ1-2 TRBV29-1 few CSVRSSNYGYTF